These 10 T cell receptor beta chains were all obtained from the same sample, sequenced in a study of blood T cell repertoires in COVID-19. The assay was immunoSEQ multiplex PCR, and TCRdb's table has in-frame clones only and misses some. The table has under 200,000 clones, around nine tenths seen once. The sequenced sample consisted of peripheral blood. These receptors came from a man between 60 and 75 years old with COVID-19, enrolled during active disease.

The chain links TRBV12-3 or TRBV12-4 to TRBJ2-7; 7 bases are a match to TRBD1. The CDR3 consists of 13 residues. V lost 5 bases, J lost 6 bases, and 7 bases stayed unmatched. The CDR3: CASSLWTGGEQYF. CDR3 DNA: TGTGCCAGCAGTCTATGGACAGGCGGCGAGCAGTACTTC.

The chain is built from TRBV5-5 and TRBJ2-7; 9 nucleotides align to TRBD1. CDR1 and CDR2 from the germline V gene are SGHKS and YYEKEE (reference sequence). V lost 0 bases to trimming and J lost 3 bases; unmatched junction nucleotides: 4. The CDR3 consists of 15 residues. In nucleotides, the CDR3 is TGTGCCAGCAGCTTGGGAGGGACAGGGATCTACGAGCAGTACTTC. The encoded protein is CASSLGGTGIYEQYF.

The chain joins TRBV12-5 to TRBJ2-5; tentative D call: TRBD2 (5 bases). This CDR3 spans 17 amino acids. Germline V gene data show CDR1 as LGHNT and CDR2 as FRNRAP. Between the trimmed V and J ends, which lost 6 bases and 1 base, there was a span of 21 bases. CDR3 loop: CASGLWVAQKPQETQYF. The CDR3 coding sequence is TGTGCTAGTGGGCTGTGGGTAGCGCAAAAGCCCCAAGAGACCCAGTACTTC.

This clone was recorded a few times. The chain links TRBV3-1 (or the pseudogene TRBV3-2) to TRBJ2-3, with TRBD2 matching 7 bases. The CDR3 length is 16 residues. Germline trimming cut 3 bases from V and 8 bases from J; bases unmatched to any gene: 14. The V gene's germline CDR1 is LGHDT and CDR2 YNNKEL (reference sequence). The CDR3 region has the DNA TGTGCCAGCAGCCAGGGGCTAGCGGTCACTCAAGGTACGCAGTATTTT. Its translation is CASSQGLAVTQGTQYF.

This CDR3 is CASSFSGYEQYF. The CDR3 DNA is TGTGCCAGCAGCTTTAGCGGCTACGAGCAGTACTTC. The rearrangement links TRBV11-1 to TRBJ2-7; weak D call: TRBD2 (6 bases). The CDR3 extends over 12 amino acids. With 3 bases removed from V and 3 bases from J, the gap between germline ends came to 6 bases. Looked up from germline, CDR1 is SGHAT and CDR2 is FQDESV (reference sequence).

This chain connects TRBV6-2 or TRBV6-3 to TRBJ2-1, with 12 bases matching TRBD2. Trimming took 6 bases from V and 6 from J; bases not matched to a gene: 9. CDR3 size: 16 residues. Per the germline V gene, CDR1 is MNHEY and CDR2 is SVGEGT. CDR3 DNA sequence: TGTGCCAGCAGCTTCTCGACTAGCGGGGGCCTCAATGAGCAGTTCTTC. It codes for CASSFSTSGGLNEQFF.

The gene calls are TRBV15 and TRBJ1-2, with D unclear. Trimming shortened V by 1 base and J by 4 bases, and 7 bases separated the two germline ends. The CDR3 is made up of 13 amino acids. Germline V gene data show CDR1 as LNHNV and CDR2 as YYDKDF (reference sequence). The DNA of the CDR3 is TGTGCCACCAGCAGAGCCGGAGCCTATGGCTACACCTTC. Protein: CATSRAGAYGYTF.

The V gene is TRBV6-6, the J gene TRBJ1-1; D is unclear. The germline V gene has CDR1 MNHNY and CDR2 SVGAGI (reference sequence). This CDR3 is built from 13 residues. Between the trimmed V and J ends, which lost 7 bases and 1 base, there was a span of 10 bases. The chain's CDR3 is CASNLRENTEAFF. In DNA, the CDR3 is TGTGCCAGCAACCTTCGAGAGAACACTGAAGCTTTCTTT.

This chain links TRBV4-3 with TRBJ1-1; 8 nucleotides agree with TRBD1. The CDR3 is 16 residues long. V lost 3 bases, J lost 10 bases, and 16 bases stayed unmatched. The germline V gene encodes CDR1 LGHNA and CDR2 YSLEER. The CDR3 bases are TGCGCCAGCAGCCAGTATCCCCCCCAGACAGGGGATCCAGCTTTCTTT. It yields the protein CASSQYPPQTGDPAFF.

This chain links TRBV28 with TRBJ2-1, with 8 nucleotides matching TRBD1. CDR3 size: 13 residues. The V gene end was trimmed by 4 bases and the J gene end by 12 bases; junction bases not matched to a gene: 8. Germline CDR1 MDHEN, CDR2 SYDVKM. CDR3 amino acids: CASSSPGDRGQFF. The CDR3 nucleotides are TGTGCCAGCAGTTCCCCAGGAGACAGGGGGCAGTTCTTC. Full variable domain (rest looked up from reference TRBV28 and TRBJ2-1): DVKVTQSSRYLVKRTGEKVFLECVQDMDHENMFWYRQDPGLGLRLIYFSYDVKMKEKGDIPEGYSVSREKKERFSLILESASTNQTSMYLCASSSPGDRGQFFGPGTRLTVL.